This TCR beta chain stems from a study of human thymus T cells. Resections obtained during corrective heart surgery supplied the thymus tissue. Per the germline V gene, CDR1 is SGHTS and CDR2 is YDEGEE. The CDR3 extends over 20 amino acids. Trimming took 7 bases from V and 4 from J, leaving 33 bases between them. Some clones are missing from TCRdb's copy, which holds only in-frame ones; the method was immunoSEQ multiplex PCR. The top ten clones hold roughly 0.024% of a sample with around 120,000 clones, around 95% of them seen once. The chain recombines TRBV5-8 with TRBJ2-1; D might be TRBD1 (6 bases). Sequencing was done on a sample of thymus tissue. This receptor was identified in a boy younger than two with a congenital heart defect but otherwise immunologically healthy. DNA for the CDR3: TGTGCCAGCCTGGCACCGGCGGACAGAGAATCCTCCCCGACTTACAATGAGCAGTTCTTC. Translating it yields CASLAPADRESSPTYNEQFF. The variable domain in full, completed from reference TRBV5-8 and TRBJ2-1, reads EAGVTQSPTHLIKTRGQQATLRCSPISGHTSVYWYQQALGLGLQFLLWYDEGEERNRGNFPPRFSGRQFPNYSSELNVNALELEDSALYLCASLAPADRESSPTYNEQFFGPGTRLTVL.